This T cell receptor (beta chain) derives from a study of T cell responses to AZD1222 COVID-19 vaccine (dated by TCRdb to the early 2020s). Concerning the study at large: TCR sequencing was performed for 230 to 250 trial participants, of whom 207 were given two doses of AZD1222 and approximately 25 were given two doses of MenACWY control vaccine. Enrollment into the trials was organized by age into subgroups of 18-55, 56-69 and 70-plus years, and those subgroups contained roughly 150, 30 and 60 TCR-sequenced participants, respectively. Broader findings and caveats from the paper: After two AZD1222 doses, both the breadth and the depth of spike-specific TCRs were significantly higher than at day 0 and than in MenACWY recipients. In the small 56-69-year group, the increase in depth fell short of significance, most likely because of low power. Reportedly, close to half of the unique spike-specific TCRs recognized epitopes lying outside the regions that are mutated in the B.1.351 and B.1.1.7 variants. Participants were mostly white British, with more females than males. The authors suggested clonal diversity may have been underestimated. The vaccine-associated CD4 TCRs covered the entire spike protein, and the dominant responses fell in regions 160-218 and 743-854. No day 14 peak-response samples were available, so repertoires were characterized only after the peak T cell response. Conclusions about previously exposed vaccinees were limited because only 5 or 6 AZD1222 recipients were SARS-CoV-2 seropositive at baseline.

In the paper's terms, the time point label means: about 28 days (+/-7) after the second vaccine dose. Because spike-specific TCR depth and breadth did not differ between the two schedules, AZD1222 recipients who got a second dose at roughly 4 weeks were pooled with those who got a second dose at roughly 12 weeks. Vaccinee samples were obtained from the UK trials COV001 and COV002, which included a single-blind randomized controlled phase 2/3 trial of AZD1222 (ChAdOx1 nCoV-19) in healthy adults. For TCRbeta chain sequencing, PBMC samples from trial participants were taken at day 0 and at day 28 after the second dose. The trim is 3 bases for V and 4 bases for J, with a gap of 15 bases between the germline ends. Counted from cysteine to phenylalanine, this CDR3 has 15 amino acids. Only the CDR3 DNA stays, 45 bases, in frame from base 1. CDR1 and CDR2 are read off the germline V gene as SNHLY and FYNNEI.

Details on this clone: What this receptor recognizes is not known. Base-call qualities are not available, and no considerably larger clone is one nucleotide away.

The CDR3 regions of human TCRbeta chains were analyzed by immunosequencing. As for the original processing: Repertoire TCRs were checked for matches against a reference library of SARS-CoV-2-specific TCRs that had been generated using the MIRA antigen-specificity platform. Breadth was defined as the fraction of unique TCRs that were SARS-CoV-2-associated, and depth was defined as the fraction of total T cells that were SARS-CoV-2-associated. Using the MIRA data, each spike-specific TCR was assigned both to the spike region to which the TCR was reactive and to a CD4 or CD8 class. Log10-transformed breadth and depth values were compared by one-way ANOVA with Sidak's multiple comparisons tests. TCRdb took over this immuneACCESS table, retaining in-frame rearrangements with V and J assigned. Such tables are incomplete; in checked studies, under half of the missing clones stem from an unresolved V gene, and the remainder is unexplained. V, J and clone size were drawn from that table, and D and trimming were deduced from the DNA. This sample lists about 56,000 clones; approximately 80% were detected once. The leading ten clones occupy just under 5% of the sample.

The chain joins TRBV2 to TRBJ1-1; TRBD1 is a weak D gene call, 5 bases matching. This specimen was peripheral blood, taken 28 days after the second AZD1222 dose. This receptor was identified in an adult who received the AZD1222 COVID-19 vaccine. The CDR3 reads CASSERDLEGTEAFF. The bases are TGTGCCAGCAGTGAGAGGGACCTAGAAGGCACTGAAGCTTTCTTT.